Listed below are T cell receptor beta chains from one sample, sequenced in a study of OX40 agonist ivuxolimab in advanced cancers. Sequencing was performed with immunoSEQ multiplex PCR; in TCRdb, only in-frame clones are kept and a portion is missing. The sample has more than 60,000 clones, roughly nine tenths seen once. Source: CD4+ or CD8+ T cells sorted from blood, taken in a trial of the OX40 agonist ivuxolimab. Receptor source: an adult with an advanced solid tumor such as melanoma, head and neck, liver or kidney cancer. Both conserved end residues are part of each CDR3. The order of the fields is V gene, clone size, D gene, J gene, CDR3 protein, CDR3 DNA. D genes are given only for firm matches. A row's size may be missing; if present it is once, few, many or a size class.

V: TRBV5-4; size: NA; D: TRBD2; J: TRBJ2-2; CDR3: CASSAGGLAGVYTGELFF; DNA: TGTGCCAGCAGCGCGGGGGGACTAGCGGGAGTTTACACCGGGGAGCTGTTTTTT
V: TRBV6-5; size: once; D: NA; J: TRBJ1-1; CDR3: CASSYSGGHLNTEAFF; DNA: TGTGCCAGCAGTTACTCCGGGGGACACCTGAACACTGAAGCTTTCTTT
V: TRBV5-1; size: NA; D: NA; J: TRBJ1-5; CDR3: CASSSGPAGNQPQHF; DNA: TGCGCCAGCAGCTCGGGACCCGCGGGCAATCAGCCCCAGCATTTT
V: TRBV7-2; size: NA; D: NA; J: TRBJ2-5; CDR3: CASSPWGAGASETQYF; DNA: TGTGCCAGCAGCCCCTGGGGGGCGGGAGCGTCAGAGACCCAGTACTTC
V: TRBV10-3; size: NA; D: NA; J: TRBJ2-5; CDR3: CAISWGGETQYF; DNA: TGTGCCATCAGCTGGGGTGGAGAGACCCAGTACTTC
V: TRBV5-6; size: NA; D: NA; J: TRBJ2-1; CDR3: CASSLGTGYNEQFF; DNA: TGTGCCAGCAGCTTGGGAACAGGCTACAATGAGCAGTTCTTC
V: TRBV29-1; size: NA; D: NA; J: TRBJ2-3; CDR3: CSVEGGTQYF; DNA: TGCAGCGTCGAGGGAGGTACGCAGTATTTT
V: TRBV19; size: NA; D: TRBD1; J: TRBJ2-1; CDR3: CASSIGGQGGHEQFF; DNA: TGTGCCAGTAGTATAGGTGGACAGGGGGGCCATGAGCAGTTCTTC
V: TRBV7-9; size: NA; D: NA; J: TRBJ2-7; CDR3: CASSWTEGYEQYF; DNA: TGTGCCAGCAGCTGGACAGAGGGCTACGAGCAGTACTTC
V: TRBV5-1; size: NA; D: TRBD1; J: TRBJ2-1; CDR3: CASSSTVTGGFEQFF; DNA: TGCGCCAGCAGCTCGACGGTTACAGGGGGTTTTGAGCAGTTCTTC
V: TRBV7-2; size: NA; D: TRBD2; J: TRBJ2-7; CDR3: CASSLDLGGGYEQYF; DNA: TGTGCCAGCAGCTTAGATCTGGGCGGGGGCTACGAGCAGTACTTC
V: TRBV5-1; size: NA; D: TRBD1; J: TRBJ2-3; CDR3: CASSFGTGADTQYF; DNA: TGCGCCAGCAGCTTTGGGACAGGGGCAGATACGCAGTATTTT
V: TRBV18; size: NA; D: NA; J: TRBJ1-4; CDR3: CASSPAEKLFF; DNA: TGTGCCAGCTCACCTGCAGAAAAACTGTTTTTT
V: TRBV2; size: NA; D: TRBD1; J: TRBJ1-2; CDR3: CASSVLGTGGYTF; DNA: TGTGCCAGCAGTGTACTCGGGACAGGGGGCTACACCTTC
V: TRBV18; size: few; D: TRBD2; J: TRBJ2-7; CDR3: CASSPTSGDYEQYF; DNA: TGTGCCAGCTCACCGACTAGCGGGGATTACGAGCAGTACTTC
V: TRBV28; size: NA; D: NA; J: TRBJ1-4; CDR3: CASKGWSTNEKLFF; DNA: TGTGCCAGCAAGGGGTGGTCAACTAATGAAAAACTGTTTTTT
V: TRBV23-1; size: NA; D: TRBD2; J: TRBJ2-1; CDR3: CASKLAGVGCNEQFF; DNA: TGCGCCAGCAAATTAGCGGGAGTGGGTTGCAATGAGCAGTTCTTC
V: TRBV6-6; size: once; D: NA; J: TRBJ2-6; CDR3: CASCKPSGANVLTF; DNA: TGTGCCAGCTGTAAGCCCTCTGGGGCCAACGTCCTGACTTTC
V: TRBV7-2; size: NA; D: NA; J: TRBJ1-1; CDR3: CASSLVGGNTEAFF; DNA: TGTGCCAGCAGCTTAGTGGGTGGAAACACTGAAGCTTTCTTT
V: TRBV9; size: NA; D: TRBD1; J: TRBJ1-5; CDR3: CASSSQGVYGQPQHF; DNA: TGTGCCAGCAGCTCCCAGGGGGTATACGGTCAGCCCCAGCATTTT
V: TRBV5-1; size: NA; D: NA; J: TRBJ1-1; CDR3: CASSLQGNTEAFF; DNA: TGCGCCAGCAGCTTGCAAGGGAACACTGAAGCTTTCTTT
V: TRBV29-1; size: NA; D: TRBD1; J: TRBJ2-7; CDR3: CSVGTGPYEQYF; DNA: TGCAGCGTGGGGACAGGTCCCTACGAGCAGTACTTC
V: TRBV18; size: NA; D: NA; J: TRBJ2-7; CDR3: CASSPTGLSSYEQYF; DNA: TGTGCCAGCTCACCCACCGGGTTATCGTCCTACGAGCAGTACTTC
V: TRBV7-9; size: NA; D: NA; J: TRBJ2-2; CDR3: CASGGETGELFF; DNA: TGTGCCAGCGGCGGGGAAACCGGGGAGCTGTTTTTT
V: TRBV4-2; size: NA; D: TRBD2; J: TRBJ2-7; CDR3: CASSQEWLAGTYEQYF; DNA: TGTGCCAGCAGCCAAGAATGGCTAGCGGGGACCTACGAGCAGTACTTC
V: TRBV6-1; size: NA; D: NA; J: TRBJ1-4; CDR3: CASSGLRAGNEKLFF; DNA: TGTGCCAGCAGTGGCCTCAGGGCCGGTAATGAAAAACTGTTTTTT
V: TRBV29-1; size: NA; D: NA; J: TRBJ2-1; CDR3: CSVGGPQGKEAYNEQFF; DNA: TGCAGCGTGGGGGGACCACAGGGAAAAGAGGCGTACAATGAGCAGTTCTTC
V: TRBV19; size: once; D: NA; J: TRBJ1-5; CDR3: CASSIGRGNQPQHF; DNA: TGTGCCAGTAGTATAGGCAGGGGCAATCAGCCCCAGCATTTT
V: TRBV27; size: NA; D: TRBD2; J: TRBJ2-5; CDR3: CASSFVPLRLAGARETQYF; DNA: TGTGCCAGCAGTTTTGTCCCTTTGAGGCTAGCGGGGGCGAGAGAGACCCAGTACTTC
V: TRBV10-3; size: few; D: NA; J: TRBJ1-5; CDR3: CAMQSYQPQHF; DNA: TGTGCCATGCAAAGTTATCAGCCCCAGCATTTT
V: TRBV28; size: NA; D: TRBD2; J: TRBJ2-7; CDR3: CASSPSGFSSYEQYF; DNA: TGTGCCAGCAGCCCTAGCGGGTTCAGCTCCTACGAGCAGTACTTC
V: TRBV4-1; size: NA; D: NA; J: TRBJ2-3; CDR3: CASSQGGRGPSTDTQYF; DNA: TGCGCCAGCAGCCAAGGCGGCCGCGGGCCTAGCACAGATACGCAGTATTTT
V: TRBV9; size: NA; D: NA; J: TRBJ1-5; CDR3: CASSPLGQLNQPQHF; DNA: TGTGCCAGCAGCCCCTTAGGACAGCTCAATCAGCCCCAGCATTTT
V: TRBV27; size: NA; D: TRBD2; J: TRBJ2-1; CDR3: CASSLWTSGVYNGQFF; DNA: TGTGCCAGCAGTTTATGGACGAGCGGGGTGTACAATGGGCAGTTCTTC
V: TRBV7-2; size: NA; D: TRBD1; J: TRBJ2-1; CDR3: CASSFGQGIYNEQFF; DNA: TGTGCCAGCAGCTTCGGACAGGGGATTTACAATGAGCAGTTCTTC
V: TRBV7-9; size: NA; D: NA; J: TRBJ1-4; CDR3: CASSYGLSNEKLFF; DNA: TGTGCCAGCAGCTACGGGCTGTCTAATGAAAAACTGTTTTTT
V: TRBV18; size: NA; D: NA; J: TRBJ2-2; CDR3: CASSPNGQNTGELFF; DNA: TGTGCCAGCTCACCAAACGGACAGAACACCGGGGAGCTGTTTTTT
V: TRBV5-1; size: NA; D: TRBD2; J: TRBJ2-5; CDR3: CASTLGTSGEETQYF; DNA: TGCGCCAGCACCCTCGGGACTAGCGGGGAGGAGACCCAGTACTTC
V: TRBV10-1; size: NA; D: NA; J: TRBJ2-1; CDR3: CASRRGRDLPFNEQFF; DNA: TGCGCCAGCAGGAGAGGCCGGGACTTACCGTTCAATGAGCAGTTCTTC
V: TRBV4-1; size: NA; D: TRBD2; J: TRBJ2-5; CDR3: CASNPQWLGGETQYF; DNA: TGCGCCAGCAATCCTCAATGGCTGGGGGGGGAGACCCAGTACTTC
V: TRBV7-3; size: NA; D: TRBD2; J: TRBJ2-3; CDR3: CASSLGTSGEVDTQYF; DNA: TGTGCCAGCAGCTTAGGGACTAGCGGGGAAGTGGATACGCAGTATTTT
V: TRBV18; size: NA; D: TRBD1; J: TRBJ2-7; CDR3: CASSPRRGQGLAEQYF; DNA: TGTGCCAGCTCACCGCGGAGGGGACAGGGGCTCGCCGAGCAGTACTTC
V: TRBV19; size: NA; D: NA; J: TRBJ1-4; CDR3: CASSIWEEKLFF; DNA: TGTGCCAGTAGTATCTGGGAGGAAAAACTGTTTTTT
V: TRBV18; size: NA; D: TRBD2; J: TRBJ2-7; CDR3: CASSPSSGTYEQYF; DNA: TGTGCCAGCTCACCCTCCAGCGGGACCTACGAGCAGTACTTC
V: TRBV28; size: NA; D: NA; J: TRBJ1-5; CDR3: CAIGGLQNSNQPQHF; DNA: TGTGCCATCGGGGGGCTCCAAAATAGCAATCAGCCCCAGCATTTT
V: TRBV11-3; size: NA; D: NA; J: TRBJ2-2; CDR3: CASSRKNTGELFF; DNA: TGTGCCAGCAGCCGGAAAAACACCGGGGAGCTGTTTTTT